This TCR beta chain was identified during a study of blood T cell dynamics during melanoma immunotherapy. The wider study: Metastatic melanoma patients received first-line pembrolizumab or nivolumab plus ipilimumab. Study-level results: Disease-control patients' PBMC repertoires became either more clonal or more diverse at W3.

The time point here: pre-treatment baseline. Apart from a couple of fast progressors, RECIST 1.1 response was judged 12 weeks post-infusion. The CDR3 runs 16 residues. CDR1 and CDR2 from the germline V gene are LNHDA and SQIVND (reference sequence). V shed 6 bases and J 1 base; nucleotides not matched to a gene: 5. TCRdb keeps only in-frame clones here, not all; method: immunoSEQ multiplex PCR. The table records about 8,500 clones, approximately 77% of them present only once. Comments on this clone: Its antigen is currently unknown.

Sequencing was performed on blood, taken from a patient treated with checkpoint blockade. This TCR came from a human donor with melanoma. This chain links TRBV19 with TRBJ2-2; 10 bases are shared with TRBD1. DNA of the CDR3: TGTGCCAGTAGACCCGGGGACAGGGGGAACACCGGGGAGCTGTTTTTT. Protein: CASRPGDRGNTGELFF.